Sequencing of this TCR beta chain was carried out in a study of OX40 agonist ivuxolimab in advanced cancers. Germline CDR1 is SGHTS and CDR2 is YDEGEE. Deletions cut 0 bases from V and 1 base from J, with 10 bases between. This CDR3 spans 15 amino acids. This table comes from immunoSEQ multiplex PCR, and its TCRdb copy is limited to in-frame clones, with some not included. The data show some 60,000 clones, 86% seen once. The receptor was isolated from an adult with an advanced solid tumor such as melanoma, head and neck, liver or kidney cancer. The input for sequencing was CD4+ or CD8+ T cells sorted from blood, taken in a trial of the OX40 agonist ivuxolimab. The chain combines TRBV5-8 with TRBJ1-1; D is ambiguous. The CDR3 coding sequence is TGTGCCAGCAGCTTGGAAAGGAGAGGGAACACTGAAGCTTTCTTT. The encoded protein is CASSLERRGNTEAFF. Drawing the rest from reference TRBV5-8 and TRBJ1-1, the complete variable domain is EAGVTQSPTHLIKTRGQQATLRCSPISGHTSVYWYQQALGLGLQFLLWYDEGEERNRGNFPPRFSGRQFPNYSSELNVNALELEDSALYLCASSLERRGNTEAFFGQGTRLTVV.